These 7 T cell receptor beta chains were all obtained from the same sample, sequenced in a study of cytomegalovirus exposure and HLA in healthy donors. 13 Jbeta primers and 60 Vbeta primers were used for the PCR. Measured with immunoSEQ multiplex PCR; TCRdb has only the in-frame clones, and not every one. Altogether about 150,000 clones are present, approximately 62% being singletons, with the ten largest covering 1.5% to 2%. Material: PBMCs. These receptors all come from a human donor in good health.

On this clone itself: The junction and the germline gene differ at one end; a read error may be behind it. The chain links TRBV5-1 to TRBJ2-3; 8 nucleotides line up with TRBD2. CDR3 length: 14 amino acids. Looked up from germline, CDR1 is SGHRS and CDR2 is YFSETQ. The chain's CDR3 is CAGSLGTRADTQYF. CDR3 DNA: TGCGCCGGCAGCTTAGGGACTAGGGCAGATACGCAGTATTTT. The complete variable domain, with remaining parts taken from reference TRBV5-1 and TRBJ2-3, reads KAGVTQTPRYLIKTRGQQVTLSCSPISGHRSVSWYQQTPGQGLQFLFEYFSETQRNKGNFPGRFSGRQFSNSRSEMNVSTLELGDSALYLCAGSLGTRADTQYFGPGTRLTVL.

V is TRBV4-3 and J is TRBJ2-1; 7 positions agree with TRBD1. This CDR3 contains 16 residues. Germline lookup yields CDR1 LGHNA and CDR2 YSLEER. Germline trimming cut 1 base from V and 7 bases from J; bases unmatched to any gene: 10. In DNA, the CDR3 is TGCGCCAGCAGCCAAGGTACAGGGGTTTTGGGTAATGAGCAGTTCTTC. Protein product: CASSQGTGVLGNEQFF.

The chain employs TRBV4-3 and TRBJ1-5, with 8 positions matching TRBD1. This CDR3 region has 18 residues. CDR1 and CDR2 (germline): LGHNA, YSLEER. V shed 0 bases and J 2 bases; nucleotides not matched to a gene: 9. The CDR3 bases are TGCGCCAGCAGCCAAGATCTAGGAGGACAGGGCGGCAATCAGCCCCAGCATTTT. The encoded protein is CASSQDLGGQGGNQPQHF.

This clone was counted between two and nine times. The rearrangement links TRBV15 to TRBJ2-3; 7 bases agree with TRBD2. This CDR3 spans 14 amino acids. Germline loops: CDR1 LNHNV, CDR2 YYDKDF (reference sequence). The V and J ends lost 5 bases and 0 bases, in that order; junction bases with no gene match: 2. CDR3 bases: TGTGCCACCAGCGCGGGGGACAGCACAGATACGCAGTATTTT. Translation: CATSAGDSTDTQYF. Full variable domain (remainder filled in from reference TRBV15 and TRBJ2-3): DAMVIQNPRYQVTQFGKPVTLSCSQTLNHNVMYWYQQKSSQAPKLLFHYYDKDFNNEADTPDNFQSRRPNTSFCFLDIRSPGLGDTAMYLCATSAGDSTDTQYFGPGTRLTVL.

This chain links TRBV28 with TRBJ2-3; TRBD1 is a possible D gene (6 bases). Trimming pared 6 bases from V and 6 bases from J, leaving 16 bases between. The CDR3 has 14 amino acids. The germline V gene has CDR1 MDHEN and CDR2 SYDVKM. CDR3 protein: CASRWDKPRDTQYF. DNA of the CDR3: TGTGCCAGCAGGTGGGACAAACCCCGGGATACGCAGTATTTT. Drawing the rest from reference TRBV28 and TRBJ2-3, the complete variable domain is DVKVTQSSRYLVKRTGEKVFLECVQDMDHENMFWYRQDPGLGLRLIYFSYDVKMKEKGDIPEGYSVSREKKERFSLILESASTNQTSMYLCASRWDKPRDTQYFGPGTRLTVL.

This clone turned up a few times. This sequence joins TRBV11-2 and TRBJ1-2; TRBD1 is a possible D gene (5 bases). The germline V and J ends were trimmed by 1 base and 3 bases, with 12 bases remaining between them. From germline, CDR1 is SGHAT and CDR2 FQNNGV. The CDR3 consists of 15 residues. In nucleotides, the CDR3 is TGTGCCAGCAGCTTAGGACAGCCCCCTCACTATGGCTACACCTTC. As protein: CASSLGQPPHYGYTF.

This chain connects TRBV6-1 to TRBJ1-3, with 7 nucleotides matching TRBD1. Trimming cost V 6 bases and J 0 bases; bases outside gene matches: 5. Germline V gives CDR1 MNHNS, CDR2 SASEGT. This CDR3 spans 15 amino acids. The CDR3, as DNA: TGTGCCAGCAGGGGACAGCCGAGCTCTGGAAACACCATATATTTT. Translated: CASRGQPSSGNTIYF.